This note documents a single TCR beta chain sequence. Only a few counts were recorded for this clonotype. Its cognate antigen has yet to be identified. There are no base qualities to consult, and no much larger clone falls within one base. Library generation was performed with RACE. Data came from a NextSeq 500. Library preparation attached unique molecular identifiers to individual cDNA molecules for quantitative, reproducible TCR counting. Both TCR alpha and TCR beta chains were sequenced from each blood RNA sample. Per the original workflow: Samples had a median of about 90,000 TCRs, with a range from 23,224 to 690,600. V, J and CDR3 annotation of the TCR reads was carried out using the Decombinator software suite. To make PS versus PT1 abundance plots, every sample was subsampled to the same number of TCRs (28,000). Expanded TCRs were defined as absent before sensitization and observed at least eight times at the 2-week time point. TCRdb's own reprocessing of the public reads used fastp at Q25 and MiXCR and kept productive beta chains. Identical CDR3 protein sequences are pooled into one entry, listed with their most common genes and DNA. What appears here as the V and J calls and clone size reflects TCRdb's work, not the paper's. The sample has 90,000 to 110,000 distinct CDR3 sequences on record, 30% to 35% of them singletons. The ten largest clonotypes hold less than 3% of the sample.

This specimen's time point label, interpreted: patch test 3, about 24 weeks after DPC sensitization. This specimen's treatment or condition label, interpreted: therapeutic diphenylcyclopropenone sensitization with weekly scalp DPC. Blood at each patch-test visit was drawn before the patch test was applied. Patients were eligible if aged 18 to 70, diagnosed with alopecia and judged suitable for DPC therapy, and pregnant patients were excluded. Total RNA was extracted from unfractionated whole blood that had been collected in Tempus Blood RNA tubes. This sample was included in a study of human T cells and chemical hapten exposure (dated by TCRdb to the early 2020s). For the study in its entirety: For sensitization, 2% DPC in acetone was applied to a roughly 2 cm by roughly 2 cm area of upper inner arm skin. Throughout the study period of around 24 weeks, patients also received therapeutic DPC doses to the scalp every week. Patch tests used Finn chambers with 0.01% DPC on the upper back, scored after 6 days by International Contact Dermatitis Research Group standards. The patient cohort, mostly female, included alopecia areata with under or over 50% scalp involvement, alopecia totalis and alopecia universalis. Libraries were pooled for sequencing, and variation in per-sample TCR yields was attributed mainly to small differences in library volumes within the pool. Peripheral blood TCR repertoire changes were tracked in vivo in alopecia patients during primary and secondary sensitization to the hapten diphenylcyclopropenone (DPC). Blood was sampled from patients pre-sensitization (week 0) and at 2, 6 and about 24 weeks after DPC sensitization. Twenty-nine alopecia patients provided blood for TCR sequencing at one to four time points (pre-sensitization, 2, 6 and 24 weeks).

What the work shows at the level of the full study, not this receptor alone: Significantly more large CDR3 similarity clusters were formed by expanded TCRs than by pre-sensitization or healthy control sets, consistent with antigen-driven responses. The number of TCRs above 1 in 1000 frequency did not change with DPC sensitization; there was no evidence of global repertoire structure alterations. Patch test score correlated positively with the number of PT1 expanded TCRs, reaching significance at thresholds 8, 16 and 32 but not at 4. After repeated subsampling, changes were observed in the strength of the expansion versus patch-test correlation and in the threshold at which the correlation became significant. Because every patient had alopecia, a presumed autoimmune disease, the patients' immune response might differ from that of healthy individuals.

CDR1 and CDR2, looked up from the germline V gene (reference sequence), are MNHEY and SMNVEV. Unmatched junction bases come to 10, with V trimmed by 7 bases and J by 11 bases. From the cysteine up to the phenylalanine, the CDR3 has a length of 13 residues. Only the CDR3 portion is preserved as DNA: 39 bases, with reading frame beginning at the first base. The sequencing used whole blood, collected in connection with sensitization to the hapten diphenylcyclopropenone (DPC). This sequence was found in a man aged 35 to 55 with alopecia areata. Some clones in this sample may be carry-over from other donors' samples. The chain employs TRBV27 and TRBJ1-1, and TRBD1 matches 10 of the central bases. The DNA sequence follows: TGTGCCAGCATCTCAACAAGGGACAGGGGTGCTTTCTTT. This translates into CASISTRDRGAFF.